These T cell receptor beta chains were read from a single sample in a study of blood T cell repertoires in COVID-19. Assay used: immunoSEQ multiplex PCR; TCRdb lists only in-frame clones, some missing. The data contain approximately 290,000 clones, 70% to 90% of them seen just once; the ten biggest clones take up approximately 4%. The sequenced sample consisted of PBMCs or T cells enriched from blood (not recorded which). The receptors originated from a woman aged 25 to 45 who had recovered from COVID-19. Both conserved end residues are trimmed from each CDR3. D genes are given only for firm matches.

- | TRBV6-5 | ATRRGARGYT
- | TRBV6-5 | ASTKAADGPYGYT
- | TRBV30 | AWSSGFQETQY
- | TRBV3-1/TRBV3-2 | ASSQGGGALGYT
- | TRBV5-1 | ASSLGIGEAGLGYT
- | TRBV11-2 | ASSLDRVNQPQH
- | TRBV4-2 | ASSQEFGEGEQY
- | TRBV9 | ASSVDASPLH
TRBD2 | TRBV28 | ASSFEGGPDQETQY
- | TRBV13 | ASSLGQEGLSGNTIY
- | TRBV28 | ASSLSGLETQY
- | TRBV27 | ASSIRVAGELF
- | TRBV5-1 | ASSLETGRSKAF
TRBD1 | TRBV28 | ASSLGQAEGYGYT
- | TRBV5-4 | ASSFSGSLYEQY
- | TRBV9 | ASSAGENQPQH
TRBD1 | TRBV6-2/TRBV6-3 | ASSYLTGVRTQY
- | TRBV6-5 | ARVREDWYNEQF
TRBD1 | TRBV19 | ASSTPTGRYSITLH
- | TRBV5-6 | ASSYSYGYT
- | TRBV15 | ATSRASKGHFTGELF